This T cell receptor (beta chain) was sequenced during a study of persistence of HIV-infected CD4 T cells. General study findings and limits: Antigen-responding cells were enriched for degenerate expanded CDR3beta sequences. Proviral oligoclonality tracked with TCR oligoclonality within the same sorted cells.

Sequencing used immunoSEQ version 4 in survey mode. The data were produced by immunoSEQ multiplex PCR, yet TCRdb's version contains in-frame clones alone and is incomplete. The table lists about 41,000 clones, approximately 80% of them singletons. Notes on this clone: Its antigen is unknown.

The stimulus was an HIV-1 Gag 15-mer peptide pool, 1 ug/peptide/mL. Memory cells lacking CD40L and CD69 with high CD45RO were sorted. CD8+ T cells were removed from PBMCs prior to stimulation. Germline V lookup: CDR1 KGHDR, CDR2 SFDVKD. This CDR3 has 14 amino acids. Trimming removed 9 bases from V and 6 bases from J; junction bases left unmatched: 8. This sample comprised CD4+ T cells sorted from PBMCs after roughly 18-hour stimulation, obtained from a patient who received antiretroviral therapy. The sequence was obtained from an adult man with HIV who was CMV-seropositive. The rearrangement uses TRBV24-1 and TRBJ1-5; 9 nucleotides line up with TRBD1. The CDR3 DNA follows: TGTGCCACCTTAGGACAGGGGATAAGTCAGCCCCAGCATTTT. Translating gives CATLGQGISQPQHF.